A selection of T cell receptor beta chains follows, all from one sample in a study of regulatory T cells in long-lasting Graves disease. TCRdb reanalysed the multiplex PCR reads using MiXCR and keeps one entry per CDR3 protein. The table lists about 560,000 distinct CDR3 sequences, approximately 16% of them singletons, with approximately 12% in the top ten. These data were also reused for a study on T cells in Graves' hyperthyroidism and ophthalmopathy.

The sample consisted of peripheral blood mononuclear cells (PBMCs), taken at new diagnosis, from a patient treated with antithyroid drugs. Source of these receptors: a man aged 18 to 29 with Graves disease. Both conserved end residues are part of each CDR3. Each record gives: CDR3 length, J gene, D gene, clone size, V gene, CDR3 DNA, CDR3 protein. D genes are given only for firm matches. Clone size is shown for a subset of rows, as once, few, many or a class of expanded clone.

>17|TRBJ2-1|-|-|TRBV4-2
TGTGCCAGCAGCCAAGAAGTTAGCGGTGGGACCTACAATGAGCAGTTCTTC
CASSQEVSGGTYNEQFF
>16|TRBJ2-1|-|many|TRBV6-2/TRBV6-3
TGTGCCAGCAGTTACTCCATAGCGGCAACCTACAATGAGCAGTTCTTC
CASSYSIAATYNEQFF
>16|TRBJ2-7|-|many|TRBV27
TGTGCCAGCAGTCCTCCCTATGTGCAATCTCCCGCCGAGCAGTACTTC
CASSPPYVQSPAEQYF
>13|TRBJ1-2|TRBD1|-|TRBV20-1
TGCAGTGCTTCCGGGACAGCTAACTATGGCTACACCTTC
CSASGTANYGYTF
>18|TRBJ1-2|-|few|TRBV28
TGTGCCAGCAGGAGCGGCCCGGGCGCTACGAGCTCTAACTATGGCTACACCTTC
CASRSGPGATSSNYGYTF
>18|TRBJ2-2|TRBD2|-|TRBV11-2
TGTGCCAGCAGCCCAGGACTAGCGGGAGGGGCCAACACCGGGGAGCTGTTTTTT
CASSPGLAGGANTGELFF
>16|TRBJ2-3|TRBD2|many|TRBV27
TGTGCCAGCAGTTTAAAGGCTAGCGGGAGCACAGATACGCAGTATTTT
CASSLKASGSTDTQYF
>15|TRBJ1-5|-|-|TRBV11-2
TGTGCCAGCAGCTTACTTGGGGCGGGGGACCAGCCCCAGCATTTT
CASSLLGAGDQPQHF
>15|TRBJ2-1|-|many|TRBV4-1
TGCGCCAGCAGCCAAGATCAGGGGGGGCCCAATGAGCAGTTCTTC
CASSQDQGGPNEQFF
>15|TRBJ1-5|-|-|TRBV5-1
TGCGCCAGCAGCTTAGCAGGAGATAGCAATCAGCCCCAGCATTTT
CASSLAGDSNQPQHF
>16|TRBJ2-5|TRBD2|many|TRBV20-1
TGCAGTGCAGTAGGGGGGGCGGGAGGTTACCAAGAGACCCAGTACTTC
CSAVGGAGGYQETQYF
>14|TRBJ2-7|-|many|TRBV3-1
TGTGCCAGCAGCCACCGATCCAACTCCTACGAGCAGTACTTC
CASSHRSNSYEQYF
>14|TRBJ2-7|TRBD1|once|TRBV20-1
TGCAGTGCTAGGACCGGGACAGGGGAATACGAGCAGTACTTC
CSARTGTGEYEQYF
>12|TRBJ2-7|-|-|TRBV5-6
TGTGCCAGCAGCTCAGAGGGGGGCGAGCAGTACTTC
CASSSEGGEQYF
>15|TRBJ1-2|TRBD1|many|TRBV7-3
TGTGCCAGCAGTTTAGGCAACCGGGACAGGGGAGGCTACACCTTC
CASSLGNRDRGGYTF
>17|TRBJ1-1|-|few|TRBV13
TGTGCCAGCAGCCTGACAGCCGCGGGGATAATGAACACTGAAGCTTTCTTT
CASSLTAAGIMNTEAFF
>13|TRBJ1-3|-|-|TRBV9
TGTGCCAGCAGCGTGGCGACTGGAAACACCATATATTTT
CASSVATGNTIYF
>14|TRBJ1-1|TRBD1|many|TRBV20-1
TGCAGTGCGCAGGACAGGGGGCTTGGGACTGAAGCTTTCTTT
CSAQDRGLGTEAFF
>15|TRBJ2-1|-|-|TRBV9
TGTGCCAGCAGCGTTGAGGGGGGGCTAGCCTCAAAGCAGTTCTTC
CASSVEGGLASKQFF
>12|TRBJ2-1|-|many|TRBV28
TGTGCCAGCAGTTTACCTGCGTATGAGCAGTTCTTC
CASSLPAYEQFF
>16|TRBJ1-2|TRBD1|-|TRBV20-1
TGCAGTGCTAGAGCCCTGGGACAGGGGTTACACTATGGCTACACCTTC
CSARALGQGLHYGYTF
>14|TRBJ1-1|TRBD1|-|TRBV2
TGTGCCAGCAGGGACTGGACAGGGGACACTGAAGCTTTCTTT
CASRDWTGDTEAFF
>14|TRBJ1-6|TRBD1|many|TRBV30
TGTGCCTGGGGACAGGGGAACAGGAATTCACCCCTCCACTTT
CAWGQGNRNSPLHF
>13|TRBJ1-3|-|few|TRBV6-1
TGTGCCAGCACCGCCAGATCTGGAAACACCATATATTTT
CASTARSGNTIYF
>13|TRBJ1-1|-|few|TRBV9
TGTGCCAGCAGCGTAGGAGGAGAGGGTGAAGCTTTCTTT
CASSVGGEGEAFF
>14|TRBJ2-1|TRBD1|many|TRBV6-1
TGTGCCAGCAAGGCGACAGGGGTCTACAATGAGCAGTTCTTC
CASKATGVYNEQFF